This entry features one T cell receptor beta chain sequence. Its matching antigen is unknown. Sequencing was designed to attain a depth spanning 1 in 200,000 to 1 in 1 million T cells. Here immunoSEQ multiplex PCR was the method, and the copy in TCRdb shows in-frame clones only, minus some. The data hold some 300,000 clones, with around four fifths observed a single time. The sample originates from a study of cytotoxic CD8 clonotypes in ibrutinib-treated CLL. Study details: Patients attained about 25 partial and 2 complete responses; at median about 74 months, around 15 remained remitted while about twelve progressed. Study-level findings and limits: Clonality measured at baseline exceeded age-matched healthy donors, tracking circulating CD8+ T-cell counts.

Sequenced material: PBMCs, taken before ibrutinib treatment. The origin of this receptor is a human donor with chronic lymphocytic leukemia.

This CDR3 reads CASTIGRTDPQHF. The CDR3 DNA sequence: TGTGCCAGCACCATCGGCCGGACAGATCCCCAGCATTTT. The chain links TRBV6-6 to TRBJ1-5; D perhaps matches TRBD1 (6 bases). This CDR3 has 13 amino acids. Per germline, CDR1 MNHNY and CDR2 SVGAGI (reference sequence). The germline V and J ends were trimmed by 7 bases and 10 bases, with 17 bases remaining between them.